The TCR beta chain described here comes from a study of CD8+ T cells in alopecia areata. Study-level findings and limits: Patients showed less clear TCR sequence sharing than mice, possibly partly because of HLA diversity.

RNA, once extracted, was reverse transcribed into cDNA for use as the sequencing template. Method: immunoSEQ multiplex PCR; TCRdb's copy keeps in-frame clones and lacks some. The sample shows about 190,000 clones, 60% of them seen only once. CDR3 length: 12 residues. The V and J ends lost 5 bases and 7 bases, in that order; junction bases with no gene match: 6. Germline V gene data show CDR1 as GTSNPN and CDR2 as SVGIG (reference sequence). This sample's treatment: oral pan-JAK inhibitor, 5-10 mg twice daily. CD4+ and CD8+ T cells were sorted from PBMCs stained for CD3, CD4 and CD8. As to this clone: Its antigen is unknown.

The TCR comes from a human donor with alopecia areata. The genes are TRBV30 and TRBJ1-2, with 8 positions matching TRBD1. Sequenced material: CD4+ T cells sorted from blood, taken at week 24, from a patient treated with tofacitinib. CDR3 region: CAWDRGGGGYTF. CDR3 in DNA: TGTGCCTGGGACAGGGGTGGAGGTGGCTACACCTTC.